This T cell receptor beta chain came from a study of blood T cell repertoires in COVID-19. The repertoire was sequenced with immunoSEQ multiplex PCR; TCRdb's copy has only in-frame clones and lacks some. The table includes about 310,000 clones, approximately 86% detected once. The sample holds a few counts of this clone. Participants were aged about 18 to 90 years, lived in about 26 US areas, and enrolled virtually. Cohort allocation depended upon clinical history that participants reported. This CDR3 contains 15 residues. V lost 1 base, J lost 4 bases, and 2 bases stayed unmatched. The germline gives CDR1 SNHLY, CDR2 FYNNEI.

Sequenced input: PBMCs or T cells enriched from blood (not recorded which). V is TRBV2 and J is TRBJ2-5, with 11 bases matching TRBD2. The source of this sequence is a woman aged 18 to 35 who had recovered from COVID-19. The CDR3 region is CASSEGTSGLETQYF. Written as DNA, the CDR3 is TGTGCCAGCAGTGAAGGGACTAGCGGGTTAGAGACCCAGTACTTC.